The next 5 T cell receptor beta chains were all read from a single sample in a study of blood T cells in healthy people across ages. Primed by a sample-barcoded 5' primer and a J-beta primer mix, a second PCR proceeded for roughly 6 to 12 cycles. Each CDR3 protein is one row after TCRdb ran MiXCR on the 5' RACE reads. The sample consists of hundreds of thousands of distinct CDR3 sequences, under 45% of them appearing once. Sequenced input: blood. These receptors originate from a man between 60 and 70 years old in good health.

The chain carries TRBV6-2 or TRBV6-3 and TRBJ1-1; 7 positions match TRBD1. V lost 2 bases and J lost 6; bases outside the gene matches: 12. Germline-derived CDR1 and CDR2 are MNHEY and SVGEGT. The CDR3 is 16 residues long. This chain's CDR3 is CASSYPIQGVVAEAFF. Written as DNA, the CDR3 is TGTGCCAGCAGTTACCCGATTCAGGGGGTAGTCGCTGAAGCTTTCTTT.

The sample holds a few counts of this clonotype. Here the CDR3 DNA reads TGTGCCAGCAGACCGACAATTGGGGCTCTTGGTGAAGCTTTCTTT. This codes for CASRPTIGALGEAFF. The rearrangement uses TRBV6-5 and TRBJ1-1; weak D call: TRBD1 (5 bases). The CDR3 covers 15 residues. Trimming left V 6 bases short and J 7 bases short, with 21 bases between. Germline CDR1 reads MNHEY; CDR2 reads SVGAGI.

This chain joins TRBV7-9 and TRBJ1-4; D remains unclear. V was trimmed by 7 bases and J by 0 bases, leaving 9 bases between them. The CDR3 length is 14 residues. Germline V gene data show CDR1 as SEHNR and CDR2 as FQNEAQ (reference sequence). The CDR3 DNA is TGTGCCAGCACCACACATGCAACTAATGAAAAACTGTTTTTT. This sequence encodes CASTTHATNEKLFF.

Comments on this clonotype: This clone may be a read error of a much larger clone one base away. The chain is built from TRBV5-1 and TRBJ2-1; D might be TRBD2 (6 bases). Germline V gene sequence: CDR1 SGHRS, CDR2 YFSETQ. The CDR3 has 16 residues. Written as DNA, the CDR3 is TGCGCCAGCAGCTCCGGCGGGGCTCGGGCCAACAATGAGCAGTCCTTC. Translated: CASSSGGARANNEQSF.

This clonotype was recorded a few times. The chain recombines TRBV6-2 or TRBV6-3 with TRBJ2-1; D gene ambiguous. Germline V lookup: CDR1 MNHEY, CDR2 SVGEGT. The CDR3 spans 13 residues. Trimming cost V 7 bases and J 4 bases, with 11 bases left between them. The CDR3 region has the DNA TGTGCCAGCACCGTATCCCCTTACAATGAGCAGTTCTTC. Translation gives CASTVSPYNEQFF.